This T cell receptor beta chain was sequenced for a study of cytomegalovirus exposure and HLA in healthy donors. The CDR3 is 14 residues long. From germline, CDR1 is MNHNS and CDR2 SASEGT. V lost 5 bases and J lost 1, with 11 bases in between. Sequencing used immunoSEQ multiplex PCR; TCRdb keeps in-frame clones, though not all of them. The sample has roughly 150,000 clones; roughly 90% are singletons. V gene TRBV6-1 combines with J gene TRBJ1-1, with D perhaps TRBD1 (5 bases). The source of this sequence is a man between 18 and 35 years old in good health and CMV-seropositive. The specimen sequenced was PBMCs. The CDR3, as DNA: TGTGCCAGCAGTACCCAGGGTTGGAACACTGAAGCTTTCTTT. It translates to CASSTQGWNTEAFF.